This T cell receptor beta chain appears in the sequencing data of a study of CXCR3-negative and CXCR3-positive naive CD8 T cells (dated by TCRdb to the late 2010s). Background on the whole study: In total, approximately 140 million TRB reads were obtained, which works out to roughly 1.5 +/- 0.3 million reads per library. The TRBV-TRBJ cluster analysis covered naive subsets from several donors and memory cells from 3 donors. The diversity and physicochemical repertoire analyses included under 12 donors pooled from two independent experiments.

What the authors observed across the whole study: Within the same donor, TRBV-TRBJ usage looked similar between naive CXCR3-negative and CXCR3-positive cells, but memory cells had distinct patterns. Freshly isolated PBMCs were used for most assays because CXCR3 expression went down partially after cryopreservation. TRB CDR3s from CXCR3-positive naive cells showed higher hydrophobicity (lower Kidera factor 4), lower energy, and higher strength and volume indices than CXCR3-negative naive cells. Comparably high repertoire diversity was found in both naive subsets, whereas much lower repertoire diversity was found in memory CD8+ T cells. Because surface CD5, which is linked to self-reactivity in mice, was comparable between the naive subsets, TCR interaction strength was also inferred from TRB CDR3 physicochemical properties.

Each CD8+ T cell subset was flow-sorted in triplicate, with 300,000 or so cells per subset placed directly into RLT lysis buffer. Naive CD8+ T cells were defined stringently as CD45RO-CCR7+CD27+CD95- to exclude memory contaminants. Peripheral blood mononuclear cells were isolated from buffy coats by standard density gradient centrifugation. Naive CXCR3-negative and CXCR3-positive CD8+ T cells were flow-sorted on a FACSAria III. Total RNA was extracted from sorted cells with an RNeasy Mini Kit. Details on this clonotype: The antigen this receptor binds is unknown.

CDR1 and CDR2 (GTSNPN, SVGIG) derive from the germline V gene (reference sequence). From the cysteine through the phenylalanine, the CDR3 covers 15 amino acids. The DNA is unrecorded. The listed sequencing device is NextSeq 550. The Human TCR Profiling Kit (MiLaboratory) was used to make UMI-labeled 5' RACE TRB cDNA libraries. cDNA synthesis used the entire amount of extracted RNA, and PCR amplification then used the entire amount of cDNA produced. Libraries were prepared in parallel with an identical number of PCR cycles. From the authors' description of their analysis: About 50,000 +/- 10,000 unique UMI-labeled TRB cDNA molecules per library were extracted with MIGEC and MiXCR, with at least two reads per UMI required. Each library averaged about 40,000 +/- 10,000 functional in-frame TRB CDR3 nucleotide clonotypes without stop codons. After downsampling to 5000 UMI-labeled TRB molecules per sample, diversity metrics such as normalized Shannon-Wiener and Chao1 were calculated in VDJtools. VDJtools computed clonotype-size-weighted physicochemical properties of the central five CDR3 residues: interaction energy, strength, volume and Kidera factor 4. TCRdb reprocessed the reads and lists each CDR3 protein sequence as a single entry, with no DNA. These V and J calls are TCRdb output, not the study's own analysis. The sample table includes nearly 90,000 distinct CDR3 sequences. The ten largest clonotypes hold 0.82% of the sample.

The sequencing input was naive CXCR3+ CD8+ T cells from blood. The intended sense of this specimen's cell subset or site label: CD45RO-CCR7+CD27+CD95- naive CD8+ T cells expressing CXCR3 (TNR3+). The V and J segments used are TRBV30 and TRBJ2-7. This sequence was found in a human donor in good health. Some clones in this sample may be carry-over from other donors' samples. The CDR3 is CAWSSRSHGAYEQYF.